The 3 T cell receptor beta chains presented below share a single source sample, sequenced in a study of blood T cell repertoires in COVID-19. Using immunoSEQ multiplex PCR, the repertoire was profiled, and TCRdb retains in-frame clones only, with some absent. The sample shows approximately 140,000 clones, approximately 87% of them seen only once. Specimen: peripheral blood. The receptors shown here come from a woman aged 40 to 50 with acute or convalescent COVID-19.

The chain uses TRBV9 and TRBJ1-3; no clear D. The V gene's germline CDR1 is SGDLS and CDR2 YYNGEE. Between the trimmed V and J ends, which lost 0 bases and 6 bases, there was a span of 7 bases. CDR3 size: 13 residues. The CDR3 DNA reads as TGTGCCAGCAGCGTAGCCGGTTTAAACACCATATATTTT. It encodes CASSVAGLNTIYF.

The chain recombines TRBV19 with TRBJ1-1; the match to TRBD1 covers 11 bases. CDR3 length: 15 amino acids. Germline V gene data show CDR1 as LNHDA and CDR2 as SQIVND (reference sequence). Trimming at V came to 5 bases and at J to 5 bases, leaving 7 bases not matched to a gene. In DNA, the CDR3 is TGTGCCAGTAGTGACCCGGGACAGGGGGATACTGAAGCTTTCTTT. Its protein is CASSDPGQGDTEAFF.

The chain is built from TRBV2 and TRBJ2-2, with 7 positions matching TRBD2. This CDR3 spans 18 amino acids. Trimming took 7 bases from V and 6 from J; bases not matched to a gene: 20. The germline gives CDR1 SNHLY, CDR2 FYNNEI. The CDR3 is CASKRVLGGSSNPGELFF. In DNA, the CDR3 is TGTGCCAGCAAAAGGGTATTAGGCGGGAGTAGTAATCCCGGGGAGCTGTTTTTT.